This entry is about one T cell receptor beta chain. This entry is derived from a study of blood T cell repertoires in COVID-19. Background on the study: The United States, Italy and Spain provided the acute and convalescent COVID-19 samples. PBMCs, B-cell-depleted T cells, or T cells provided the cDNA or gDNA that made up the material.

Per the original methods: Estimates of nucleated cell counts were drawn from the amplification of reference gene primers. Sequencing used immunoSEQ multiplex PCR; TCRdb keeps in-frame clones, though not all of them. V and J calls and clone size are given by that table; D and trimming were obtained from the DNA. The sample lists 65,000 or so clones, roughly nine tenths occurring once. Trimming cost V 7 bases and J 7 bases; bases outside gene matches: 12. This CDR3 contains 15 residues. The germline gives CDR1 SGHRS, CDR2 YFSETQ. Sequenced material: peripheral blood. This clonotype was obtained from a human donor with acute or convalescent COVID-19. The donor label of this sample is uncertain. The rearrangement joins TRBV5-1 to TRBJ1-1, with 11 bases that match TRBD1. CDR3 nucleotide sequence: TGCGCCAGCCAGGACAGGGGGCGCGCAGGGAGTGAAGCTTTCTTT. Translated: CASQDRGRAGSEAFF.